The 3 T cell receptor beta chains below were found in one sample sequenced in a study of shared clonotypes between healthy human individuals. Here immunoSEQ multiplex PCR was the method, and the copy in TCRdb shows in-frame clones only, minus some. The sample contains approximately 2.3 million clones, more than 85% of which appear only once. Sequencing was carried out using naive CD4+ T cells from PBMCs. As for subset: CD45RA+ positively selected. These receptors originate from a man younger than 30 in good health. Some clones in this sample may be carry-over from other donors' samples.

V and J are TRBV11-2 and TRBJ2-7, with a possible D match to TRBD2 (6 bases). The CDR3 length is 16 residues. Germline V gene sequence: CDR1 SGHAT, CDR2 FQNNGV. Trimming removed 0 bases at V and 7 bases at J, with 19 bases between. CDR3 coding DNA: TGTGCCAGCAGCTTAGAAGGGCGGGACCCATGGTGGGAGCAGTACTTC. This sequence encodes CASSLEGRDPWWEQYF.

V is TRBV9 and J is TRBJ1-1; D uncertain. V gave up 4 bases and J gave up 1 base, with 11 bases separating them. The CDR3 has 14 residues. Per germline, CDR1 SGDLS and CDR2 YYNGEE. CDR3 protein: CASSIGRRNTEAFF. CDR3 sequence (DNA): TGTGCCAGCAGCATCGGACGGAGGAACACTGAAGCTTTCTTT.

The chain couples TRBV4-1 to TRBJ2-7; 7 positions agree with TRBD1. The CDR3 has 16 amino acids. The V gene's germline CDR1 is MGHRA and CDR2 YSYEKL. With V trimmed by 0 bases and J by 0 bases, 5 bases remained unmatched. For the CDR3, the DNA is TGCGCCAGCAGCCAAGACACACGGGACAGCTCCTACGAGCAGTACTTC. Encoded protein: CASSQDTRDSSYEQYF.